This T cell receptor beta chain was identified in a study of OX40 agonist ivuxolimab in advanced cancers. CDR1 is SGDLS, CDR2 YYNGEE, per germline. Germline trimming cut 0 bases from V and 8 bases from J; bases unmatched to any gene: 0. This CDR3 region has 13 residues. The data were produced by immunoSEQ multiplex PCR, yet TCRdb's version contains in-frame clones alone and is incomplete. Here the sample spans around 38,000 clones, about 86% being singletons. The chain links TRBV9 to TRBJ2-7, with 12 bases fitting TRBD1. The sequence was obtained from an adult with an advanced solid tumor such as melanoma, head and neck, liver or kidney cancer. This specimen was CD4+ or CD8+ T cells sorted from blood, taken in a trial of the OX40 agonist ivuxolimab. CDR3 amino acids: CASSVGDRGQQYF. The CDR3 DNA reads as TGTGCCAGCAGCGTAGGGGACAGGGGGCAGCAGTACTTC. The whole variable domain, filled in from reference TRBV9 and TRBJ2-7, reads DSGVTQTPKHLITATGQRVTLRCSPRSGDLSVYWYQQSLDQGLQFLIQYYNGEERAKGNILERFSAQQFPDLHSELNLSSLELGDSALYFCASSVGDRGQQYFGPGTRLTVT.